Listed here are 30 T cell receptor beta chains from one sample, sequenced in a study of shared clonotypes between healthy human individuals. The assay was immunoSEQ multiplex PCR, and TCRdb's table has in-frame clones only and misses some. The sample lists fewer than 3 million clones; roughly 92% were seen once. The source material was naive CD4+ T cells from PBMCs. Subset specified: CD45RA+ positively selected. All receptors derive from a man between 18 and 29 years old in good health. Some clones in this sample may be carry-over from other donors' samples.

The chain combines TRBV4-1 with TRBJ1-5; perhaps TRBD1 as D (5 bases). Germline CDR1 MGHRA, CDR2 YSYEKL. Trimming shortened V by 1 base and J by 9 bases, and 19 bases separated the two germline ends. The CDR3 contains 16 residues. CDR3 DNA sequence: TGCGCCAGCAGCCAAGTGGGCCAGGTCCTGGGGGGGCCCCAGCATTTT. Its translation is CASSQVGQVLGGPQHF.

The chain couples TRBV11-2 to TRBJ2-3; a possible D gene is TRBD2 (6 bases). Trimming took 1 base from V and 3 from J, leaving 17 bases between them. CDR3 size: 17 residues. Germline CDR1 SGHAT, CDR2 FQNNGV. CDR3 sequence (DNA): TGTGCCAGCAGCTTAGTTTGGTCTCTAGCGTATACAGATACGCAGTATTTT. Translated, it gives CASSLVWSLAYTDTQYF.

This sequence joins TRBV2 and TRBJ1-1; D uncertain. V was shortened by 8 bases and J by 8 bases, with 12 bases between the two germline ends. CDR1 is SNHLY, CDR2 FYNNEI, per germline. This CDR3 comprises 11 residues. The CDR3 DNA sequence: TGTGCCAGCCTGAGGGAGACAGAAGCTTTCTTT. This encodes CASLRETEAFF.

Worth noting for this clone: Being one base from a much bigger clone, this may be a read error. This sequence joins TRBV27 and TRBJ1-1; 7 bases fit TRBD1. The CDR3 sequence is 13 residues long. Trimming took 5 bases from V and 1 from J; bases not matched to a gene: 1. CDR1 is MNHEY, CDR2 SMNVEV, per germline (reference sequence). Here the CDR3 DNA reads TGTGCCAGCAGTCGACAGGGGAACACTGAAGCTTTCTTT. Protein product: CASSRQGNTEAFF.

The V and J genes are TRBV25-1 and TRBJ1-2, with 10 positions matching TRBD1. The germline CDR1 and CDR2 sequences are MGHDK and SYGVNS. Unmatched junction bases numbered 10, after V lost 3 bases and J lost 6 bases. The CDR3 totals 16 residues. This CDR3 is CASSDWSGTGVHGYTF. The CDR3 bases are TGTGCCAGCAGTGATTGGTCCGGGACAGGGGTGCATGGCTACACCTTC.

This clone has a single count. The rearrangement links TRBV5-1 to TRBJ2-1; 7 bases match TRBD1. With 2 bases clipped from V and 0 bases from J, the junction kept 5 bases outside the gene matches. Germline lookup yields CDR1 SGHRS and CDR2 YFSETQ. The CDR3 sequence is 16 residues long. The CDR3 DNA reads as TGCGCCAGCAGCTTAACAGGGGACCTCTCCTACAATGAGCAGTTCTTC. Translated, it gives CASSLTGDLSYNEQFF.

The chain is built from TRBV21-1 and TRBJ1-5. TRBV21-1 is classified as a pseudogene. The CDR3 length is 17 residues. CDR3 in amino acids: CASSKVRVGGINQPQHF. The DNA for the CDR3 is TGTGCCAGCAGCAAAGTTCGGGTCGGGGGAATCAATCAGCCCCAGCATTTT.

This clone is a singleton in its sample. The genes are TRBV11-3 and TRBJ2-7; 9 bases are shared with TRBD2. Germline lookup yields CDR1 SGHNT and CDR2 YENEEA. This CDR3 spans 18 amino acids. The J segment lost 4 bases and the V segment lost 2 bases, leaving 15 bases of the junction unmatched. This CDR3 is CASSLRGVAGANAYEQYF. The CDR3 DNA is TGTGCCAGCAGCTTAAGAGGAGTAGCGGGAGCGAACGCGTACGAGCAGTACTTC.

V gene TRBV4-2 combines with J gene TRBJ2-2; tentative D call: TRBD1 (6 bases). The CDR3 is made up of 15 amino acids. Trimming took off 5 bases at V and 5 bases at J, with 15 bases between the two ends. Germline CDR1 and CDR2: LGHNA and YNFKEQ. CDR3 loop: CASSFNTGLTGELFF. Written as DNA, the CDR3 is TGTGCCAGCAGCTTCAACACAGGGCTAACCGGGGAGCTGTTTTTT.

As concerns this clone: Other DNA sequences in the same sample also yield this CDR3. V and J are TRBV15 and TRBJ1-1; no clear D gene. This CDR3 spans 14 amino acids. CDR1 is LNHNV and CDR2 is YYDKDF in the germline V gene (reference sequence). Deletions cut 2 bases from V and 1 base from J, with 8 bases between. CDR3 DNA: TGTGCCACCAGCAGAAGGACGGGGAACACTGAAGCTTTCTTT. Translated, it gives CATSRRTGNTEAFF. The full variable domain, in which reference TRBV15 and TRBJ1-1 provide the parts outside the CDR3, is DAMVIQNPRYQVTQFGKPVTLSCSQTLNHNVMYWYQQKSSQAPKLLFHYYDKDFNNEADTPDNFQSRRPNTSFCFLDIRSPGLGDTAMYLCATSRRTGNTEAFFGQGTRLTVV.

This clone is a singleton in its sample. V is TRBV7-9 and J is TRBJ1-5; 7 bases align to TRBD1. Germline-derived CDR1 and CDR2 are SEHNR and FQNEAQ (reference sequence). V was clipped by 1 base and J by 8 bases; unmatched bases: 14. The CDR3 consists of 17 residues. The CDR3 protein is CASSLGRDGTAVEPQHF. The CDR3 region has the DNA TGTGCCAGCAGCTTAGGTCGAGATGGGACAGCAGTCGAGCCCCAGCATTTT.

The chain combines TRBV25-1 with TRBJ2-5; 11 bases fit TRBD1. CDR1 is MGHDK and CDR2 is SYGVNS in the germline V gene. The V segment lost 3 bases and the J segment 8 bases; nucleotides outside the gene matches: 5. The CDR3 has 14 residues. The chain's CDR3 is CASSDLGTGGTQYF. Here the CDR3 DNA reads TGTGCCAGCAGTGACCTCGGGACAGGGGGAACCCAGTACTTC.

The chain links TRBV19 to TRBJ1-1; perhaps TRBD1 as D (6 bases). Germline V gene data show CDR1 as LNHDA and CDR2 as SQIVND (reference sequence). The CDR3 is 15 residues long. V lost 0 bases and J 5 bases, leaving 13 bases between the germline ends. Written as DNA, the CDR3 is TGTGCCAGTAGTATAGATCTAGGGCAGGGGACTGAAGCTTTCTTT. Protein product: CASSIDLGQGTEAFF.

This clone was recorded once. This chain connects TRBV7-2 to TRBJ1-3; TRBD1 agrees at 9 bases. Germline V lookup: CDR1 SGHTA, CDR2 FQGNSA. This CDR3 has 16 amino acids. With 5 bases clipped from V and 4 bases from J, the junction kept 9 bases outside the gene matches. The CDR3 protein is CASSLRTGATGNTIYF. The DNA for the CDR3 is TGTGCCAGCAGCCTGCGGACAGGGGCAACCGGAAACACCATATATTTT.

The genes are TRBV10-3 and TRBJ2-5; 7 bases are shared with TRBD2. With the DNA end fitting TRBJ2-7 better, the J assignment may be wrong. CDR3 length equals 15 residues. The V gene's germline CDR1 is ENHRY and CDR2 SYGVKD. The CDR3 protein is CAIRNGEGIAYEQYF. The DNA for the CDR3 is TGTGCCATCAGGAACGGGGAGGGCATAGCCTACGAGCAGTACTTC.

This rearrangement joins TRBV27 to TRBJ2-5; 7 bases align to TRBD2. Germline CDR1 and CDR2: MNHEY and SMNVEV (reference sequence). V lost 4 bases to trimming and J lost 2 bases; unmatched junction nucleotides: 7. The CDR3 consists of 15 residues. The CDR3 is CASSSLGEGQETQYF. The DNA for the CDR3 is TGTGCCAGCAGTTCCTTGGGGGAGGGGCAAGAGACCCAGTACTTC.

The chain employs TRBV28 and TRBJ1-1; weak D call: TRBD1 (6 bases). Germline CDR1 is MDHEN and CDR2 is SYDVKM. V lost 6 bases and J lost 2, with 16 bases in between. This CDR3 has 15 amino acids. CDR3 nucleotide sequence: TGTGCCAGCAGGCTTCTAGACAGGTTAAACACTGAAGCTTTCTTT. Residues: CASRLLDRLNTEAFF.

The J gene is TRBJ1-5, the V gene TRBV19, with D maybe TRBD1 (5 bases). The V gene's germline CDR1 is LNHDA and CDR2 SQIVND (reference sequence). CDR3 length: 16 residues. V lost 7 bases, J lost 2 bases, and 18 bases lay in between. DNA of the CDR3: TGTGCCAGTACTCCGGGACTCTCGTCGGGCAATCAGCCCCAGCATTTT. Its translation is CASTPGLSSGNQPQHF.

The V call is TRBV2, the J call TRBJ2-7; no clear D. This CDR3 contains 11 residues. Germline CDR1 and CDR2: SNHLY and FYNNEI. Trimming removed 8 bases from V and 2 bases from J, with 7 bases in between. In DNA, the CDR3 is TGTGCCAGCTTATCGGCCTACGAGCAGTACTTC. Protein: CASLSAYEQYF.

The rearrangement joins TRBV15 to TRBJ2-5; D is undetermined. Trimming took off 8 bases at V and 1 base at J, with 5 bases between the two ends. This CDR3 is 11 amino acids long. Germline lookup yields CDR1 LNHNV and CDR2 YYDKDF (reference sequence). The CDR3 nucleotides are TGTGCCACCCAACTCCAAGAGACCCAGTACTTC. It yields the protein CATQLQETQYF.

The chain employs TRBV7-3 and TRBJ2-1, with 12 bases identical to TRBD2. The CDR3 consists of 16 residues. Germline V CDR1 and CDR2: SGHTA, FQGTGA. V shed 5 bases and J 9 bases; nucleotides not matched to a gene: 11. Here the CDR3 DNA reads TGTGCCAGCAGCACCGGTAGTCTAGCGGGAGGGCCTGAGCAGTTCTTC. Translated: CASSTGSLAGGPEQFF.

The chain combines TRBV7-3 with TRBJ2-1; 11 bases line up with TRBD2. Trimming removed 3 bases from V and 0 bases from J; junction bases left unmatched: 10. The germline V gene has CDR1 SGHTA and CDR2 FQGTGA. This CDR3 is 19 amino acids long. The CDR3 region is CASSFVAGTSGSSYNEQFF. CDR3 DNA sequence: TGTGCCAGCAGCTTTGTTGCAGGGACTAGCGGAAGCTCCTACAATGAGCAGTTCTTC.

The chain employs TRBV5-1 and TRBJ2-2; D gene unclear. V dropped 2 bases and J dropped 2 bases, with 7 bases sitting between them. The CDR3 runs to 14 residues. Germline loops: CDR1 SGHRS, CDR2 YFSETQ. CDR3 in amino acids: CASSFDTNTGELFF. The CDR3 DNA reads TGCGCCAGCAGCTTTGACACTAACACCGGGGAGCTGTTTTTT.

Of note for this clone: Distinct nucleotide sequences in the sample also encode this CDR3. This chain connects TRBV28 to TRBJ1-5; no reliable D call. V lost 6 bases and J lost 7, with 10 bases in between. The CDR3 totals 12 residues. CDR1 MDHEN and CDR2 SYDVKM come from the germline V gene. This chain's CDR3 is CASSSTSQPQHF. The CDR3 DNA follows: TGTGCCAGCAGCTCTACGTCGCAGCCCCAGCATTTT. Looking up the rest from reference TRBV28 and TRBJ1-5 gives the full variable domain: DVKVTQSSRYLVKRTGEKVFLECVQDMDHENMFWYRQDPGLGLRLIYFSYDVKMKEKGDIPEGYSVSREKKERFSLILESASTNQTSMYLCASSSTSQPQHFGDGTRLSIL.

The chain couples TRBV6-6 to TRBJ2-3; TRBD1 aligns across 9 bases. CDR3 length: 15 residues. J lost 6 bases, V lost 6 bases, and 10 bases had no gene match. CDR1 and CDR2 from the germline V gene are MNHNY and SVGAGI (reference sequence). CDR3: CASRKQGARMDTQYF. The CDR3 nucleotides are TGTGCCAGCAGAAAACAGGGGGCCCGAATGGATACGCAGTATTTT.

Notes on this clone: This sample includes further DNA sequences coding for the same CDR3. The chain has TRBV9 and TRBJ1-2; no definite D call. The CDR3 is 14 residues long. Trimming shortened V by 0 bases and J by 3 bases, and 9 bases separated the two germline ends. Germline V gene sequence: CDR1 SGDLS, CDR2 YYNGEE. CDR3 loop: CASSVGWGDYGYTF. The CDR3, as DNA: TGTGCCAGCAGCGTAGGGTGGGGTGACTATGGCTACACCTTC.

A note on this clone: This CDR3 is also generated by other DNA sequences in the sample. This chain connects TRBV28 to TRBJ2-5; D unresolved. V dropped 1 base and J dropped 1 base, with 7 bases sitting between them. CDR3 length equals 14 residues. Germline assignment: CDR1 MDHEN and CDR2 SYDVKM. CDR3 DNA sequence: TGTGCCAGCAGTTTATTGGCGGCCCAAGAGACCCAGTACTTC. Encoded protein: CASSLLAAQETQYF. Using reference TRBV28 and TRBJ2-5 for the parts outside the CDR3, the full variable domain is DVKVTQSSRYLVKRTGEKVFLECVQDMDHENMFWYRQDPGLGLRLIYFSYDVKMKEKGDIPEGYSVSREKKERFSLILESASTNQTSMYLCASSLLAAQETQYFGPGTRLLVL.

Turning to this clone: At one boundary the junction diverges from the germline segment, which might be a read error. This chain connects TRBV14 to TRBJ2-7, with D perhaps TRBD1 (6 bases). This CDR3 comprises 14 residues. Germline V gene lookup returns CDR1 SGHDN and CDR2 FVKESK. The chain's CDR3 is CASSLRQVSDEQYF. CDR3 bases: TGTGCCAGCAGCCTCCGACAGGTCTCCGACGAGCAGTACTTC. Using reference TRBV14 and TRBJ2-7 for the parts outside the CDR3, the full variable domain is EAGVTQFPSHSVIEKGQTVTLRCDPISGHDNLYWYRRVMGKEIKFLLHFVKESKQDESGMPNNRFLAERTGGTYSTLKVQPAELEDSGVYFCASSLRQVSDEQYFGPGTRLTVT.

J is TRBJ1-3 and V is TRBV2, with D tentatively TRBD1 (5 bases). The CDR3 sequence is 15 residues long. V lost 5 bases and J 7 bases, leaving 18 bases between the germline ends. The germline V gene has CDR1 SNHLY and CDR2 FYNNEI. The CDR3 reads CASSPREEAWNTIYF. CDR3 bases: TGTGCCAGCAGTCCCAGGGAAGAGGCCTGGAACACCATATATTTT.

This chain links TRBV7-9 with TRBJ1-4; D unclear. The CDR3 consists of 12 residues. Germline lookup yields CDR1 SEHNR and CDR2 FQNEAQ (reference sequence). Trimming took off 7 bases at V and 5 bases at J, with 8 bases between the two ends. This CDR3 reads CASTRVNEKLFF. Here the CDR3 DNA reads TGTGCCAGCACCCGGGTAAATGAAAAACTGTTTTTT. The variable domain in full, with the rest retrieved from reference TRBV7-9 and TRBJ1-4, is DTGVSQNPRHKITKRGQNVTFRCDPISEHNRLYWYRQTLGQGPEFLTYFQNEAQLEKSRLLSDRFSAERPKGSFSTLEIQRTEQGDSAMYLCASTRVNEKLFFGSGTQLSVL.